The 28 T cell receptor beta chains listed next were all sequenced from one sample in a study of T cell repertoires in cytomegalovirus infection. A single record per CDR3 protein comes from TCRdb applying MiXCR to the reads. This table holds under 300,000 distinct CDR3 sequences, approximately 17% found once. Specimen: CD8+ T cells from PBMCs. The receptor source for this set is a human donor in good health (CMV status not recorded). Some clones in this sample may be carry-over from other donors' samples.

In this sample, this clonotype turned up a few times. DNA for the CDR3: TGCAGTGCTAGAGGAAAGGGGGAGAACACTGAAGCTTTCTTT. Protein product: CSARGKGENTEAFF. The chain uses TRBV20-1 and TRBJ1-1; perhaps TRBD1 as D (6 bases). The V and J ends lost 1 base and 1 base respectively, with 10 bases between them. Per germline, CDR1 DFQATT and CDR2 SNEGSKA (reference sequence). The CDR3 spans 14 residues.

This clonotype occurred a few times. The chain links TRBV7-4 to TRBJ2-7, with D perhaps TRBD2 (6 bases). The CDR3 length is 14 residues. V gave up 5 bases and J gave up 5 bases, with 16 bases separating them. Germline-derived CDR1 and CDR2 are SGHVT and SQSDAQ. For the CDR3, the DNA is TGTGCCAGCAGCCTCGATGGGGGGATGGACGAGCAGTACTTC. This encodes CASSLDGGMDEQYF.

The rearrangement links TRBV7-2 to TRBJ2-7; 8 nucleotides line up with TRBD2. CDR3 length: 14 residues. From germline, CDR1 is SGHTA and CDR2 FQGNSA. The junction had 5 bases not matched to a gene; V was cut back by 2 bases and J by 5 bases. The DNA for the CDR3 is TGTGCCAGCAGCTTACTCGGGGGGGCGGACGAGCAGTACTTC. It codes for CASSLLGGADEQYF.

This clonotype was seen many times. This rearrangement joins TRBV7-2 to TRBJ1-1; a weak D match, TRBD1 (5 bases). Germline V gene sequence: CDR1 SGHTA, CDR2 FQGNSA. Trimming stripped 4 bases from V and 8 bases from J, with 20 bases between. CDR3 length equals 15 residues. The CDR3 is CASSYPSGGRTEAFF. In DNA, the CDR3 is TGTGCCAGCAGCTATCCTAGCGGGGGGAGGACCGAAGCTTTCTTT.

This chain links TRBV12-3 or TRBV12-4 with TRBJ2-1; D is ambiguous. The V gene lost 5 bases and the J gene lost 5 bases, with 13 bases spanning the gap. The CDR3 sequence is 14 residues long. CDR3 residues: CASSPSVFNNEQFF. The CDR3 DNA is TGTGCCAGCAGTCCGTCTGTCTTCAACAATGAGCAGTTCTTC.

This CDR3 is CASSRVIGETQYF. CDR3 DNA: TGTGCCAGCAGCCGAGTAATCGGGGAGACCCAGTACTTC. V is TRBV14 and J is TRBJ2-5, with D uncertain. V dropped 4 bases and J dropped 5 bases, with 11 bases sitting between them. The CDR3 runs 13 residues. Germline assignment: CDR1 SGHDN and CDR2 FVKESK.

V and J are TRBV13 and TRBJ2-7; possibly TRBD1 for D (6 bases). This CDR3 comprises 14 residues. V was clipped by 5 bases and J by 0 bases, with 11 bases between them. CDR1 and CDR2 from the germline V gene are PRHDT and FYEKMQ (reference sequence). The CDR3 sequence is CASSPGQTSYEQYF. The CDR3 nucleotides read TGTGCCAGCAGCCCTGGACAGACCTCCTACGAGCAGTACTTC.

The chain links TRBV28 to TRBJ1-4; D not certain. The germline V gene encodes CDR1 MDHEN and CDR2 SYDVKM. V gave up 3 bases and J gave up 7 bases, with 9 bases separating them. The length of the CDR3 is 13 residues. This CDR3 is CASSFAMGEKLFF. The CDR3 DNA sequence: TGTGCCAGCAGTTTCGCCATGGGTGAAAAACTGTTTTTT.

This chain uses TRBV5-1 with TRBJ1-2; D remains unclear. Germline V lookup: CDR1 SGHRS, CDR2 YFSETQ. The CDR3 covers 13 residues. Trimming took 0 bases from V and 4 from J, leaving 7 bases between them. The CDR3 loop is CASSLASSYGYTF. The CDR3 DNA reads as TGCGCCAGCAGCTTGGCCTCTTCCTATGGCTACACCTTC.

This clonotype was recorded a few times. V gene TRBV19 combines with J gene TRBJ2-3, with 7 bases matching TRBD2. Germline CDR1 LNHDA, CDR2 SQIVND (reference sequence). J gave up 3 bases and V 3 bases, and 6 bases lay outside the gene matches. The CDR3 sequence is 15 residues long. Here the CDR3 DNA reads TGTGCCAGTAGTATGACCAGCGGGGCAACAGATACGCAGTATTTT. This gives the protein CASSMTSGATDTQYF.

This clonotype was seen more than once but under ten times. The chain uses TRBV6-2 or TRBV6-3 and TRBJ2-5, with 10 nucleotides matching TRBD2. This CDR3 comprises 15 residues. Germline CDR1 reads MNHEY; CDR2 reads SVGEGT. V shed 2 bases, J shed 5 bases, and the junction held 5 bases outside the gene matches. The chain's CDR3 is CASSYIAGGLETQYF. In DNA form, the CDR3 reads TGTGCCAGCAGTTACATAGCGGGGGGTCTGGAGACCCAGTACTTC.

The gene calls are TRBV2 and TRBJ2-2; tentative D call: TRBD1 (6 bases). The germline V gene encodes CDR1 SNHLY and CDR2 FYNNEI. The CDR3 sequence is 15 residues long. Between the trimmed V and J ends, which lost 7 bases and 0 bases, there was a span of 12 bases. As DNA, the CDR3 is TGTGCCAGCACCTGGGGACAAACGAACACCGGGGAGCTGTTTTTT. Its translation: CASTWGQTNTGELFF.

Only a few counts were recorded for this clonotype. V and J are TRBV29-1 and TRBJ1-1; possible D gene TRBD1, 6 bases. The ends were cut back, 1 base at V and 6 bases at J, with 15 bases in the middle. The CDR3 contains 14 residues. Germline loops: CDR1 SQVTM, CDR2 ANQGSEA. The CDR3 is CSVEGGTGGPEAFF. CDR3 nucleotides: TGCAGCGTTGAAGGAGGTACGGGGGGCCCTGAAGCTTTCTTT.

This clonotype appeared a few times. This chain joins TRBV6-5 and TRBJ2-7; D not certain. This CDR3 has 13 amino acids. The V end was cut by 6 bases, the J end by 0 bases, with 9 bases between. Germline assignment: CDR1 MNHEY and CDR2 SVGAGI. This chain's CDR3 is CASRYQSSYEQYF. In DNA, the CDR3 is TGTGCCAGCAGATATCAAAGCTCCTACGAGCAGTACTTC.

This clonotype was seen many times. This rearrangement joins TRBV7-8 to TRBJ2-1; D gene ambiguous. V shed 1 base and J shed 6 bases, with 7 bases lying between them. CDR3 length equals 13 residues. Germline CDR1 SGHVS, CDR2 FQNEAQ. The CDR3 region has the DNA TGTGCCAGCAGCTTAGTGGCCGGCAATGAGCAGTTCTTC. Its translation: CASSLVAGNEQFF.

V and J are TRBV28 and TRBJ1-6; D call uncertain. CDR3 length: 17 residues. CDR1 and CDR2 from the germline V gene are MDHEN and SYDVKM. The V and J ends lost 7 bases and 3 bases respectively, with 19 bases between them. CDR3: CASNPSRTKSYNSPLHF. Written as DNA, the CDR3 is TGTGCCAGCAACCCCTCCCGGACCAAAAGCTATAATTCACCCCTCCACTTT.

This clonotype was counted many times. The chain has TRBV19 and TRBJ2-7, with D maybe TRBD2 (5 bases). CDR1 and CDR2 (germline): LNHDA, SQIVND (reference sequence). The CDR3 runs 15 residues. V was trimmed by 3 bases and J by 0 bases, leaving 12 bases between them. The CDR3 DNA sequence: TGTGCCAGTAGTATCGGTTCGGGGAGCTCCTACGAGCAGTACTTC. Protein sequence: CASSIGSGSSYEQYF. Combining the CDR3 with reference TRBV19 and TRBJ2-7 gives the whole variable domain DGGITQSPKYLFRKEGQNVTLSCEQNLNHDAMYWYRQDPGQGLRLIYYSQIVNDFQKGDIAEGYSVSREKKESFPLTVTSAQKNPTAFYLCASSIGSGSSYEQYFGPGTRLTVT.

This clonotype showed up many times. The rearrangement uses TRBV7-8 and TRBJ2-1; 8 bases map to TRBD1. The CDR3 consists of 15 residues. The germline gives CDR1 SGHVS, CDR2 FQNEAQ. V trimming: 4 bases; J trimming: 5 bases; junction bases outside the gene matches: 7. CDR3 protein: CASSWPGQENNEQFF. The CDR3 nucleotides read TGTGCCAGCAGCTGGCCGGGACAGGAGAACAATGAGCAGTTCTTC.

V and J are TRBV6-4 and TRBJ1-5; a weak D match, TRBD1 (5 bases). V dropped 7 bases and J dropped 2 bases, with 12 bases sitting between them. CDR1 is MRHNA, CDR2 SNTAGT, per germline. The CDR3 totals 14 residues. The CDR3: CASKILGGNQPQHF. The CDR3 DNA is TGTGCCAGCAAGATTTTAGGGGGCAATCAGCCCCAGCATTTT.

The gene calls are TRBV5-1 and TRBJ2-1, with 11 bases that match TRBD2. Germline loops: CDR1 SGHRS, CDR2 YFSETQ. V lost 3 bases and J lost 6; bases outside the gene matches: 17. This CDR3 is 19 amino acids long. CDR3 nucleotide sequence: TGCGCCAGCAGCTCCAGACCCCCGACTAGCGGGGTGTACGTCAATGAGCAGTTCTTC. Amino acids: CASSSRPPTSGVYVNEQFF.

This clonotype was seen a handful of times. The chain employs TRBV12-3 or TRBV12-4 and TRBJ2-1, with 8 bases lining up with TRBD1. V dropped 0 bases and J dropped 7; count of bases not matched to a gene: 2. The CDR3 runs to 14 residues. The CDR3 DNA reads TGTGCCAGCAGTTTAGCGTACAGGGGGAATGAGCAGTTCTTC. This encodes CASSLAYRGNEQFF.

The V and J genes are TRBV28 and TRBJ1-1, with D unclear. V gave up 4 bases and J gave up 10 bases, with 19 bases separating them. CDR1 is MDHEN, CDR2 SYDVKM, per germline. The length of the CDR3 is 14 residues. The CDR3 region is CASSSTETRFGAFF. CDR3 DNA: TGTGCCAGCAGTTCAACAGAGACGCGGTTTGGAGCTTTCTTT.

This clonotype has a count of ten or more. The rearrangement links TRBV7-6 to TRBJ2-2, with 7 positions matching TRBD1. With 0 bases clipped from V and 4 bases from J, the junction kept 2 bases outside the gene matches. CDR3 size: 15 residues. In germline, CDR1 is SGHVS, CDR2 FNYEAQ. CDR3 bases: TGTGCCAGCAGCTTAGCGGCAGGGGGCACCGGGGAGCTGTTTTTT. Protein sequence: CASSLAAGGTGELFF. The variable domain in full, completed from reference TRBV7-6 and TRBJ2-2, reads GAGVSQSPRYKVTKRGQDVALRCDPISGHVSLYWYRQALGQGPEFLTYFNYEAQQDKSGLPNDRFSAERPEGSISTLTIQRTEQRDSAMYRCASSLAAGGTGELFFGEGSRLTVL.

The chain carries TRBV7-9 and TRBJ2-7; D unclear. CDR3 length equals 14 residues. Germline V gives CDR1 SEHNR, CDR2 FQNEAQ (reference sequence). The V end lost 4 bases, the J end lost 3 bases, and 13 bases lay between the germline ends. This chain's CDR3 is CASSWGGPRYEQYF. For the CDR3, the DNA is TGTGCCAGCAGCTGGGGTGGTCCCCGCTACGAGCAGTACTTC.

V gene TRBV28 combines with J gene TRBJ2-1; D call uncertain. The CDR3 runs 19 residues. The V end was cut by 6 bases, the J end by 1 base, with 25 bases between. The germline V gene encodes CDR1 MDHEN and CDR2 SYDVKM. CDR3: CASSAHSQGLGRSYNEQFF. The CDR3 bases are TGTGCCAGCAGCGCCCATTCACAAGGGTTGGGTAGGTCCTACAATGAGCAGTTCTTC. Looking up the rest from reference TRBV28 and TRBJ2-1 gives the full variable domain: DVKVTQSSRYLVKRTGEKVFLECVQDMDHENMFWYRQDPGLGLRLIYFSYDVKMKEKGDIPEGYSVSREKKERFSLILESASTNQTSMYLCASSAHSQGLGRSYNEQFFGPGTRLTVL.

This clonotype was detected only a few times. The J gene is TRBJ1-3, the V gene TRBV20-1; a possible D gene is TRBD1 (5 bases). Trimming removed 6 bases at V and 4 bases at J, with 16 bases between. Germline CDR1 reads DFQATT; CDR2 reads SNEGSKA (reference sequence). The CDR3 spans 14 residues. The DNA for the CDR3 is TGCAGTGCCCGGACCAGGGCGTACGGAAACACCATATATTTT. This encodes CSARTRAYGNTIYF.

This chain links TRBV5-6 with TRBJ2-1; D remains unclear. Trimming cost V 0 bases and J 5 bases, with 6 bases left between them. CDR3 length: 13 amino acids. Germline V gene sequence: CDR1 SGHDT, CDR2 YYEEEE. The chain's CDR3 is CASSLASNNEQFF. The CDR3 DNA follows: TGTGCCAGCAGCTTGGCTTCTAACAATGAGCAGTTCTTC.

The chain carries TRBV6-5 and TRBJ2-7; maybe TRBD1 (6 bases). There are 17 residues in the CDR3. V was shortened by 5 bases and J by 5 bases, with 25 bases between the two germline ends. CDR1 is MNHEY and CDR2 is SVGAGI in the germline V gene. The CDR3 nucleotides are TGTGCCAGCAGTCGATCTACCGGGACACCCCTTCCTAACGAGCAGTACTTC. Encoded protein: CASSRSTGTPLPNEQYF.